This is a list of T cell receptor beta chains from one sample in a study of spatial heterogeneity in lung cancer. MiXCR was run by TCRdb on the 5' RACE reads, yielding one entry per CDR3 protein. This table has about 18,000 distinct CDR3 sequences, about 7.5% appearing once. The specimen was lung tumor tissue, collected at surgery. The receptor set was obtained from a male donor with early-stage non-small cell lung cancer. CDR3s include the opening cysteine and the closing phenylalanine or tryptophan. A D gene is named only where the DNA matches it firmly. Expanded clones get a size class; other rows say once, few or many, or leave the size out.

>TRBV2|TRBJ2-2|NA|NA
CASSVARANTGELFF
TGTGCCAGCAGCGTAGCCAGGGCGAACACCGGGGAGCTGTTTTTT
>TRBV7-9|TRBJ2-7|many|TRBD2
CASSTGGYEQYF
TGTGCCAGCAGCACGGGGGGCTACGAGCAGTACTTC
>TRBV9|TRBJ2-3|NA|NA
CASSAMAGTSDTQYF
TGTGCCAGCAGCGCGATGGCAGGGACCTCAGATACGCAGTATTTT
>TRBV7-3|TRBJ1-6|many|TRBD1
CASSFSPRGGSPLHF
TGTGCCAGCAGCTTTTCCCCCAGGGGGGGTTCACCCCTCCACTTT
>TRBV18|TRBJ1-5|many|TRBD1
CASSLQGDQPQHF
TGTGCCAGCTCACTACAGGGGGATCAGCCCCAGCATTTT
>TRBV9|TRBJ2-3|many|TRBD2
CASSVERGGPDTQYF
TGTGCCAGCAGCGTAGAGCGGGGGGGCCCCGATACGCAGTATTTT
>TRBV6-5|TRBJ2-1|once|NA
CASSYSNMGYNEQFF
TGTGCCAGCAGTTACTCGAATATGGGGTACAATGAGCAGTTCTTC
>TRBV12-3/TRBV12-4|TRBJ1-4|many|NA
CASSSPRGKLFF
TGTGCCAGCAGTTCACCCCGGGGAAAACTGTTTTTT
>TRBV10-3|TRBJ1-2|many|NA
CAITLDDMGYGYTF
TGTGCCATCACTCTGGACGATATGGGTTACGGCTACACCTTC
>TRBV5-6|TRBJ2-2|NA|NA
CASRRNTGELFF
TGTGCCAGCAGAAGGAACACCGGGGAGCTGTTTTTT
>TRBV20-1|TRBJ2-5|many|NA
CSAPPFEGGRETQYF
TGCAGTGCTCCCCCGTTTGAGGGGGGGCGGGAGACCCAGTACTTC
>TRBV6-5|TRBJ1-4|NA|TRBD1
CASSTGQRNNEKLFF
TGTGCCAGCAGCACGGGACAGCGAAATAATGAAAAACTGTTTTTT
>TRBV5-5|TRBJ2-3|few|NA
CASSFRSDISTDTQYF
TGTGCCAGCAGCTTCCGATCGGACATTAGCACAGATACGCAGTATTTT
>TRBV5-4|TRBJ2-1|NA|NA
CASSLKRYNEQFF
TGTGCCAGCAGCTTGAAGAGGTACAATGAGCAGTTCTTC
>TRBV20-1|TRBJ2-1|few|NA
CSARPGSSQFEQFF
TGCAGTGCTAGACCGGGGAGCTCCCAGTTTGAGCAGTTCTTC
>TRBV20-1|TRBJ1-2|many|NA
CSANSDSTNYGYTF
TGCAGTGCCAACTCTGACAGTACTAACTATGGCTACACCTTC
>TRBV29-1|TRBJ2-7|many|TRBD1
CSVRQGAQGQYF
TGCAGCGTGAGACAGGGGGCGCAGGGGCAGTACTTC
>TRBV20-1|TRBJ2-5|few|TRBD1
CSATRQGETQYF
TGCAGTGCTACCCGACAGGGGGAGACCCAGTACTTC
>TRBV24-1|TRBJ2-7|NA|NA
CATSDPGIGYEQYF
TGTGCCACCAGTGATCCAGGGATAGGGTACGAGCAGTACTTC
>TRBV20-1|TRBJ2-3|many|TRBD1
CSARAGTGNLNTQYF
TGCAGTGCTAGAGCCGGGACAGGGAATCTAAATACGCAGTATTTT
>TRBV27|TRBJ1-1|many|NA
CASSPWQVSGVAEAFF
TGTGCCAGCAGCCCCTGGCAGGTTTCGGGGGTGGCTGAAGCTTTCTTT
>TRBV15|TRBJ2-7|many|TRBD1
CATSTGAGTGYEQYF
TGTGCCACCAGCACGGGCGCCGGGACAGGGTACGAGCAGTACTTC
>TRBV6-5|TRBJ1-2|few|NA
CASTVHPLEGYTF
TGTGCCAGCACTGTACACCCTCTGGAGGGCTACACCTTC
>TRBV20-1|TRBJ1-5|many|TRBD1
CSAIHRGLGQPQHF
TGCAGTGCTATACACAGGGGGCTGGGTCAGCCCCAGCATTTT
>TRBV7-6|TRBJ2-2|NA|NA
CASSWYTGELFF
TGTGCCAGCAGCTGGTACACCGGGGAGCTGTTTTTT
>TRBV30|TRBJ1-6|many|NA
CAWSKINIYNSPLHF
TGTGCCTGGAGTAAAATCAATATCTATAATTCACCCCTCCACTTT
>TRBV6-1|TRBJ1-5|many|NA
CASSQGISNQPQHF
TGTGCCAGCAGCCAAGGTATTAGCAATCAGCCCCAGCATTTT
>TRBV20-1|TRBJ2-3|medium-sized|TRBD1
CSAWPGGWDTQYF
TGCAGTGCATGGCCAGGGGGCTGGGATACGCAGTATTTT
>TRBV5-1|TRBJ1-4|NA|TRBD1
CASSVTGGGNEKLFF
TGCGCCAGCAGCGTTACAGGGGGAGGTAATGAAAAACTGTTTTTT
>TRBV6-5|TRBJ2-5|NA|NA
CASSYSRAGPYQETQYF
TGTGCCAGCAGTTACTCGAGGGCGGGACCGTACCAAGAGACCCAGTACTTC
>TRBV5-1|TRBJ2-5|many|TRBD2
CASSPGLGKETQYF
TGCGCCAGCAGCCCGGGACTAGGAAAAGAGACCCAGTACTTC
>TRBV2|TRBJ2-3|NA|NA
CASSRDATDTQYF
TGTGCCAGCAGCCGGGACGCCACAGATACGCAGTATTTT
>TRBV7-9|TRBJ2-2|NA|TRBD2
CASSQPGLAGDTGELFF
TGTGCCAGCAGCCAACCGGGACTAGCGGGGGACACCGGGGAGCTGTTTTTT
>TRBV7-3|TRBJ2-2|few|NA
CASSLRGGRANTGELFF
TGTGCCAGCAGCTTAAGGGGGGGGCGTGCGAACACCGGGGAGCTGTTTTTT
>TRBV28|TRBJ2-2|many|TRBD2
CASSSSGVNTGELFF
TGTGCCAGCAGTTCTAGCGGGGTGAACACCGGGGAGCTGTTTTTT
>TRBV6-5|TRBJ1-3|NA|NA
CASSYSTTGAGNTIYF
TGTGCCAGCAGTTACTCGACGACTGGGGCTGGAAACACCATATATTTT
>TRBV5-1|TRBJ2-7|medium-sized|NA
CASSLSGSNYEQYF
TGCGCCAGCAGCTTGAGCGGTAGTAACTACGAGCAGTACTTC
>TRBV7-9|TRBJ2-1|NA|TRBD2
CASSFSSSGNEQFF
TGTGCCAGCAGCTTCTCATCTAGCGGAAATGAGCAGTTCTTC
>TRBV30|TRBJ2-1|NA|NA
CAWWISGEQFF
TGTGCCTGGTGGATTTCTGGTGAGCAGTTCTTC
>TRBV6-5|TRBJ2-5|medium-sized|NA
CASSYQETGETQYF
TGTGCCAGCAGTTATCAGGAGACGGGGGAGACCCAGTACTTC
>TRBV7-2|TRBJ2-1|many|TRBD1
CASSLFFTGTGSYNEQFF
TGTGCCAGCAGCTTATTTTTTACCGGGACAGGCTCCTACAATGAGCAGTTCTTC
>TRBV15|TRBJ2-3|many|TRBD1
CATSGTGGYGDTQYF
TGTGCCACCAGCGGAACAGGGGGGTATGGAGATACGCAGTATTTT
>TRBV27|TRBJ1-2|few|TRBD1
CASSRTQQGAGGYTF
TGTGCCAGCAGTAGAACCCAACAGGGGGCGGGTGGCTACACCTTC
>TRBV4-2|TRBJ2-2|many|TRBD1
CASSQPGQGVGELFF
TGTGCCAGCAGCCAACCGGGACAGGGAGTCGGGGAGCTGTTTTTT
>TRBV6-6|TRBJ1-5|medium-sized|NA
CASSYSGGGNQPQHF
TGTGCCAGCAGTTACAGCGGGGGCGGCAATCAGCCCCAGCATTTT
>TRBV7-9|TRBJ2-3|large|NA
CASSLQTGPDTQYF
TGTGCCAGCAGCCTCCAAACGGGGCCGGATACGCAGTATTTT
>TRBV20-1|TRBJ2-3|NA|NA
CSARDPTSTDTQYF
TGCAGTGCTAGAGATCCGACTAGCACAGATACGCAGTATTTT
>TRBV10-3|TRBJ2-3|many|NA
CAISTGTPQADTQYF
TGTGCCATCAGCACCGGGACGCCACAAGCAGATACGCAGTATTTT
>TRBV28|TRBJ2-7|medium-sized|TRBD2
CASSDREEEYEQYF
TGTGCCAGCAGTGACCGGGAGGAAGAGTACGAGCAGTACTTC
>TRBV11-1|TRBJ2-1|few|TRBD2
CASSRTSGDSYNEQFF
TGTGCCAGCAGCCGGACTAGCGGGGACTCCTACAATGAGCAGTTCTTC
>TRBV20-1|TRBJ1-6|NA|TRBD1
CSARADRGLHF
TGCAGTGCTAGAGCCGACAGGGGGTTGCACTTT
>TRBV5-8|TRBJ2-6|many|NA
CASSPLMGPGANVLTF
TGTGCCAGCAGCCCCCTCATGGGGCCTGGGGCCAACGTCCTGACTTTC
>TRBV24-1|TRBJ1-5|NA|TRBD1
CTTQAPPGGSNQPQHF
TGTACCACCCAGGCCCCGCCAGGGGGGAGCAATCAGCCCCAGCATTTT